A selection of T cell receptor beta chains follows, all from one sample in a study of chronic HIV infection and antiretroviral therapy. From the 5' RACE reads, TCRdb called clonotypes with MiXCR, one entry per CDR3 protein. Of some 38,000 distinct CDR3 sequences in the sample, 7% to 10% were seen once. Specimen: peripheral blood. The origin of the receptors is an adult who had HIV and had not received antiretroviral therapy, or was an uninfected healthy control (not recorded which). CDR3s include the opening cysteine and the closing phenylalanine or tryptophan. A D gene is named only where the DNA matches it firmly. Clone sizes are given selectively: once, few, many, or a class where the clone is expanded.

V	J	D	size	CDR3	DNA
TRBV2	TRBJ1-1	NA	many	CASEWGVNTEAFF	TGTGCCAGCGAGTGGGGGGTGAACACTGAAGCTTTCTTT
TRBV12-3/TRBV12-4	TRBJ2-1	TRBD1	NA	CASSLTGDWYNEQFF	TGTGCCAGCAGTTTAACAGGGGATTGGTACAATGAGCAGTTCTTC
TRBV10-3	TRBJ1-5	TRBD1	few	CAISESQGDQPQHF	TGTGCCATCAGTGAGTCACAGGGGGATCAGCCCCAGCATTTT
TRBV2	TRBJ1-5	NA	few	CASSDGGSNQPQHF	TGTGCCAGCAGTGACGGGGGGAGCAATCAGCCCCAGCATTTT
TRBV28	TRBJ2-1	TRBD2	few	CASLGTSGRDFEQFF	TGTGCCAGCCTAGGGACTAGCGGGAGAGATTTTGAGCAGTTCTTC
TRBV6-5	TRBJ2-2	NA	medium-sized	CASSFHTGELFF	TGTGCCAGCAGCTTCCACACCGGGGAGCTGTTTTTT
TRBV27	TRBJ1-5	NA	NA	CASSQLGNQPQHF	TGTGCCAGCAGCCAATTGGGCAATCAGCCCCAGCATTTT
TRBV6-6	TRBJ2-6	NA	few	CASRLQGPNVLTF	TGTGCCAGCAGGCTACAGGGTCCCAACGTCCTGACTTTC
TRBV9	TRBJ1-1	NA	many	CASSRGGTSTEAFF	TGTGCCAGCTCCCGGGGGGGGACGAGCACTGAAGCTTTCTTT
TRBV7-8	TRBJ1-3	NA	NA	CASSLTELKGNTIYF	TGTGCCAGCAGCTTAACCGAACTAAAGGGAAACACCATATATTTT
TRBV3-1	TRBJ1-3	NA	NA	CATRASSGNTIYF	TGTGCCACCAGGGCTTCCTCTGGAAACACCATATATTTT
TRBV4-1	TRBJ1-6	TRBD1	NA	CASSQAGQGSPLHF	TGCGCCAGCAGCCAAGCGGGACAGGGATCACCCCTCCACTTT
TRBV30	TRBJ2-1	TRBD2	many	CAWSKLAASSYNEQFF	TGTGCCTGGAGTAAACTAGCGGCGTCGAGCTACAATGAGCAGTTCTTC
TRBV4-3	TRBJ1-2	NA	few	CASSQAPAPNYGYTF	TGCGCCAGCAGCCAGGCCCCCGCCCCTAACTATGGCTACACCTTC
TRBV28	TRBJ1-1	NA	many	CASRIPLSVGARGEAFF	TGTGCCAGCAGGATCCCCCTTTCGGTGGGGGCGCGGGGTGAAGCTTTCTTT